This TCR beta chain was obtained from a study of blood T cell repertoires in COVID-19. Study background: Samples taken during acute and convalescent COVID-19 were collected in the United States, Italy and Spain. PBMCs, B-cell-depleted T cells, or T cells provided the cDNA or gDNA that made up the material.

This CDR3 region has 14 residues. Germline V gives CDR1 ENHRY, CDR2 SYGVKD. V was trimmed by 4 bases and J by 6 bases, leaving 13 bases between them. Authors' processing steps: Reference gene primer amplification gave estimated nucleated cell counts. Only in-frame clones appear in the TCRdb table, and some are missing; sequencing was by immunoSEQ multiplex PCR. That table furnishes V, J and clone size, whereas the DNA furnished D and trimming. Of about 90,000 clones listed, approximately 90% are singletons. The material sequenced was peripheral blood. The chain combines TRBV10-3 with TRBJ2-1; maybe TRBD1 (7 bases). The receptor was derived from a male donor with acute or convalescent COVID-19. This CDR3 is CAISGGDSSNEQFF. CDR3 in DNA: TGTGCCATCAGTGGCGGGGACAGCTCCAATGAGCAGTTCTTC.